A single sample is the source of the 15 T cell receptor beta chains below, sequenced in a study of T cell responses to AZD1222 COVID-19 vaccine. Sequenced by immunoSEQ multiplex PCR; TCRdb stores in-frame clones only, minus some. Of around 180,000 clones listed, 94% are singletons. Sequences were derived from peripheral blood, sampled 28 days after the second AZD1222 dose. These receptors came from an adult who received the AZD1222 COVID-19 vaccine.

The chain is built from TRBV7-9 and TRBJ1-1; TRBD1 agrees at 9 bases. The length of the CDR3 is 14 residues. Looked up from germline, CDR1 is SEHNR and CDR2 is FQNEAQ (reference sequence). V lost 5 bases and J lost 5; bases outside the gene matches: 6. This CDR3 is CASSTDRGGTEAFF. The CDR3 DNA reads TGTGCCAGCAGCACCGACAGGGGGGGGACTGAAGCTTTCTTT.

The CDR3 bases are TGCGCCAGCAGTCTCAGACAGGGGAACACTGAAGCTTTCTTT. It yields the protein CASSLRQGNTEAFF. The rearrangement joins TRBV5-1 to TRBJ1-1; TRBD1 matches at 7 bases. Trimming took 5 bases from V and 1 from J; bases not matched to a gene: 5. CDR1 and CDR2 from the germline V gene are SGHRS and YFSETQ. The CDR3 sequence is 14 residues long.

The V and J genes are TRBV5-4 and TRBJ2-7, with a tentative D call TRBD2 (5 bases). This CDR3 comprises 15 residues. Per the germline V gene, CDR1 is SGHNT and CDR2 is YYREEE (reference sequence). The V and J ends lost 0 bases and 0 bases respectively, with 10 bases between them. CDR3 region: CASSLALGASYEQYF. CDR3 nucleotide sequence: TGTGCCAGCAGCTTGGCCTTGGGAGCCTCCTACGAGCAGTACTTC.

As for this clone: The identical CDR3 is also encoded by other nucleotide sequences in the sample. V and J are TRBV12-5 and TRBJ1-5; D call uncertain. The germline gives CDR1 LGHNT, CDR2 FRNRAP. Deletions cut 6 bases from V and 3 bases from J, with 3 bases between. This CDR3 region has 11 residues. The CDR3 sequence: CASGNNQPQHF. The CDR3 DNA sequence: TGTGCTAGTGGCAACAATCAGCCCCAGCATTTT.

This chain uses TRBV2 with TRBJ1-2; D call uncertain. This CDR3 is 12 amino acids long. Germline V lookup: CDR1 SNHLY, CDR2 FYNNEI. Deletions cut 1 base from V and 2 bases from J, with 2 bases between. CDR3 coding DNA: TGTGCCAGCAGTGAAGAGAACTATGGCTACACCTTC. Its translation is CASSEENYGYTF.

The chain employs TRBV27 and TRBJ1-2, with D maybe TRBD1 (5 bases). V was cut by 3 bases and J by 4 bases, with 9 bases left in between. The germline gives CDR1 MNHEY, CDR2 SMNVEV (reference sequence). The CDR3 sequence is 13 residues long. CDR3 region: CASSFQGSYGYTF. DNA of the CDR3: TGTGCCAGCAGTTTCCAGGGAAGCTATGGCTACACCTTC.

The chain is built from TRBV19 and TRBJ2-7, with 7 bases aligning to TRBD2. The germline CDR1 and CDR2 sequences are LNHDA and SQIVND (reference sequence). The CDR3 has 13 residues. The ends lost 6 bases at V and 3 bases at J; junction bases unmatched: 5. CDR3 nucleotide sequence: TGTGCCAGTAGCCCGGGACTAAACTACGAGCAGTACTTC. The encoded protein is CASSPGLNYEQYF.

This chain links TRBV6-2 or TRBV6-3 with TRBJ1-2, with 11 bases identical to TRBD1. In germline, CDR1 is MNHEY, CDR2 SVGEGT. V shed 5 bases, J shed 6 bases, and the junction held 8 bases outside the gene matches. The CDR3 is 15 amino acids. DNA for the CDR3: TGTGCCAGCAGTGACTGGACAGGGGGCCGGGATGGCTACACCTTC. Its translation: CASSDWTGGRDGYTF.

The rearrangement uses TRBV7-3 and TRBJ2-1; D may match TRBD1 or TRBD2 (5 bases each). In germline, CDR1 is SGHTA, CDR2 FQGTGA. The CDR3 length is 15 residues. Trimming took 2 bases from V and 1 from J, leaving 9 bases between them. The CDR3 reads CASSLSGPSYNEQFF. The CDR3 DNA follows: TGTGCCAGCAGCTTATCGGGACCTTCCTACAATGAGCAGTTCTTC.

The rearrangement links TRBV5-1 to TRBJ1-6; D uncertain. Trimming cost V 4 bases and J 6 bases, with 8 bases left between them. CDR1 and CDR2 from the germline V gene are SGHRS and YFSETQ. This CDR3 has 13 amino acids. The CDR3 spells CASSPDPNSPLHF. In DNA, the CDR3 is TGCGCCAGCAGCCCGGACCCTAATTCACCCCTCCACTTT.

The chain carries TRBV28 and TRBJ1-6; no reliable D call. CDR3 length equals 18 residues. The V end was cut by 6 bases, the J end by 0 bases, with 18 bases between. The V gene's germline CDR1 is MDHEN and CDR2 SYDVKM. The CDR3 nucleotides are TGTGCCAGCAGGCTGCGGGTCCTCACAAGCTCCTATAATTCACCCCTCCACTTT. Its translation is CASRLRVLTSSYNSPLHF.

The V gene is TRBV27, the J gene TRBJ2-7; D possibly corresponds to TRBD2 (7 bases). The CDR3 covers 15 residues. Germline CDR1 is MNHEY and CDR2 is SMNVEV (reference sequence). The ends were cut back, 7 bases at V and 4 bases at J, with 20 bases in the middle. CDR3: CASNRATRGSYEQYF. The CDR3 DNA reads TGTGCCAGCAACAGGGCGACCCGCGGGAGTTACGAGCAGTACTTC.

This clone has a single count. The genes are TRBV6-1 and TRBJ2-1; unclear D gene. There are 13 residues in the CDR3. CDR1 and CDR2 (germline): MNHNS, SASEGT. V dropped 1 base and J dropped 9 bases, with 10 bases sitting between them. The CDR3 DNA sequence: TGTGCCAGCAGTGAAGTTAGCATAACTGAGCAGTTCTTC. It encodes CASSEVSITEQFF.

This chain links TRBV10-3 with TRBJ2-2; 10 bases fit TRBD2. Per germline, CDR1 ENHRY and CDR2 SYGVKD. The ends lost 10 bases at V and 4 bases at J; junction bases unmatched: 6. The CDR3 contains 14 residues. The CDR3 DNA is TGTGCCACGAGACTAGCGGGTTCCACCGGGGAGCTGTTTTTT. Encoded protein: CATRLAGSTGELFF.

This chain joins TRBV2 and TRBJ2-7; no clear D. The V gene lost 1 base and the J gene lost 7 bases, with 5 bases spanning the gap. The CDR3 extends over 11 amino acids. The germline CDR1 and CDR2 sequences are SNHLY and FYNNEI. CDR3 residues: CASSEVWEQYF. In DNA, the CDR3 is TGTGCCAGCAGTGAAGTTTGGGAGCAGTACTTC. Based on the CDR3 plus reference TRBV2 and TRBJ2-7, the full variable domain is EPEVTQTPSHQVTQMGQEVILRCVPISNHLYFYWYRQILGQKVEFLVSFYNNEISEKSEIFDDQFSVERPDGSNFTLKIRSTKLEDSAMYFCASSEVWEQYFGPGTRLTVT.